This record concerns one TCR beta chain sequence. Per the study methods: By means of reference gene primer amplification, nucleated cell counts were estimated. Profiled with immunoSEQ multiplex PCR; TCRdb holds only in-frame clones, not every one. The V and J calls and clone size are taken from that table; D and trimming were inferred from the DNA. Among about 240,000 clones listed, roughly 91% were seen once. This CDR3 comprises 16 residues. Germline values: CDR1 LGHDT, CDR2 YNNKEL (reference sequence). With 1 base removed from V and 2 bases from J, the gap between germline ends came to 15 bases. This entry belongs to a study of blood T cell repertoires in COVID-19. Study-wide context: In each case, the material was cDNA or gDNA derived from T cells, B-cell-depleted T cells, or PBMCs.

Individuals drawn from around 24 US areas were roughly 18 to 89 years old. This receptor was obtained from a woman aged 25 to 39 who had recovered from COVID-19. The specimen sequenced was PBMCs or T cells enriched from blood (not recorded which). This chain connects TRBV3-1 (or the pseudogene TRBV3-2) to TRBJ2-7; TRBD2 is a possible D gene (5 bases). CDR3 amino acids: CASSQGEERTTYEQYF. The CDR3 DNA sequence: TGTGCCAGCAGCCAAGGTGAGGAGCGGACCACCTACGAGCAGTACTTC.